These 30 T cell receptor beta chains were sequenced from one sample in a study of blood T cells in healthy people across ages. Primers used in a second PCR of about 6 to 11 cycles were a sample-barcoded 5' primer and a J-beta primer mix. TCRdb used MiXCR to reprocess the 5' RACE reads, holding one entry per CDR3 protein. In the table there are around 1,500,000 distinct CDR3 sequences, roughly 40% of which are singletons. Material for sequencing was blood. These receptors all come from a woman aged 18-29 years in good health.

The rearrangement links TRBV20-1 to TRBJ2-7; 8 bases align to TRBD1. CDR1 is DFQATT and CDR2 is SNEGSKA in the germline V gene (reference sequence). The CDR3 contains 13 residues. Germline trimming cut 5 bases from V and 7 bases from J; bases unmatched to any gene: 10. CDR3 region: CSAAGQERREQYF. Written as DNA, the CDR3 is TGCAGTGCTGCGGGACAGGAGCGTCGAGAGCAGTACTTC.

This clonotype was seen a handful of times. The chain uses TRBV12-3 or TRBV12-4 and TRBJ1-6; TRBD1 matches 9 bases. With V trimmed by 2 bases and J by 9 bases, 8 bases remained unmatched. This CDR3 is 16 amino acids long. DNA for the CDR3: TGTGCCAGCAGTTTACGGGGACAGGGTATGGGTTCACCCCTCCACTTT. Translated: CASSLRGQGMGSPLHF.

This clonotype was observed a few times. J is TRBJ1-5 and V is TRBV6-2 or TRBV6-3; D gene uncertain. V dropped 5 bases and J dropped 6 bases, with 8 bases sitting between them. The V gene's germline CDR1 is MNHEY and CDR2 SVGEGT. This CDR3 comprises 12 residues. The CDR3 nucleotides read TGTGCCAGCAGTGAAATGGGTCAGCCCCAGCATTTT. It translates to CASSEMGQPQHF.

V usage is TRBV11-2 and J usage is TRBJ2-3; D unclear. From germline, CDR1 is SGHAT and CDR2 FQNNGV. This CDR3 comprises 14 residues. The V and J ends lost 5 bases and 2 bases respectively, with 11 bases between them. In nucleotides, the CDR3 is TGTGCCAGCAGCCCAATTGCGGTCACAGATACGCAGTATTTT. Its translation: CASSPIAVTDTQYF.

The chain recombines TRBV11-2 with TRBJ2-1; 9 bases map to TRBD2. The CDR3 is 17 amino acids. Trimming took 0 bases from V and 6 from J; bases not matched to a gene: 9. CDR1 SGHAT and CDR2 FQNNGV come from the germline V gene. The CDR3, as DNA: TGTGCCAGCAGCTTAGAGGTTGCGGGGGGGCCCTCCAATGAGCAGTTCTTC. Its translation is CASSLEVAGGPSNEQFF.

This clonotype was seen a handful of times. The chain joins TRBV12-5 to TRBJ2-5, with 7 bases lining up with TRBD1. CDR1 and CDR2 from the germline V gene are LGHNT and FRNRAP. This CDR3 region has 14 residues. V lost 5 bases to trimming and J lost 4 bases; unmatched junction nucleotides: 7. CDR3 sequence reads: CASGADRVGETQYF. The CDR3, as DNA: TGTGCTAGTGGTGCCGACAGGGTTGGAGAGACCCAGTACTTC.

This clonotype was observed at least ten times. J is TRBJ1-2 and V is TRBV4-1; D is unclear. Germline CDR1 MGHRA, CDR2 YSYEKL. Trimming stripped 3 bases from V and 8 bases from J, with 16 bases between. This CDR3 contains 14 residues. The CDR3 is CASSHGASQLGYTF. CDR3 DNA sequence: TGCGCCAGCAGCCATGGTGCCAGCCAACTCGGCTACACCTTC.

This clonotype was observed a few times. The CDR3: CASSPGQTVDGYTF. CDR3 sequence (DNA): TGTGCCAGCAGTCCGGGACAGACAGTCGATGGCTACACCTTC. The chain combines TRBV12-3 or TRBV12-4 with TRBJ1-2, with 7 positions matching TRBD1. CDR3 length: 14 residues. Trimming at V came to 5 bases and at J to 6 bases, leaving 9 bases not matched to a gene.

In its sample, this clonotype was seen a few times. V and J are TRBV30 and TRBJ2-1, with TRBD2 identical over 8 bases. The germline V gene has CDR1 GTSNPN and CDR2 SVGIG (reference sequence). With 3 bases clipped from V and 2 bases from J, the junction kept 6 bases outside the gene matches. CDR3 length equals 15 residues. CDR3 sequence (DNA): TGTGCCTGGAGGGAACTAGCGGAGGCCTACAATGAGCAGTTCTTC. It translates to CAWRELAEAYNEQFF.

The chain carries TRBV5-1 and TRBJ2-3; possible D gene TRBD1, 5 bases. V dropped 4 bases and J dropped 0 bases, with 9 bases sitting between them. Germline V lookup: CDR1 SGHRS, CDR2 YFSETQ. The CDR3 is made up of 14 amino acids. CDR3 nucleotides: TGCGCCAGCAGCCAACAGGAGAGCACAGATACGCAGTATTTT. Amino acid sequence: CASSQQESTDTQYF.

This rearrangement joins TRBV7-2 to TRBJ2-1; D uncertain. CDR3 size: 13 residues. V shed 2 bases and J shed 8 bases, with 10 bases lying between them. Germline V lookup: CDR1 SGHTA, CDR2 FQGNSA. The CDR3 DNA reads TGTGCCAGCAGCTTATACGGGCTCGATGAGCAGTTCTTC. Translating it yields CASSLYGLDEQFF. Full variable domain (remainder filled in from reference TRBV7-2 and TRBJ2-1): GAGVSQSPSNKVTEKGKDVELRCDPISGHTALYWYRQSLGQGLEFLIYFQGNSAPDKSGLPSDRFSAERTGGSVSTLTIQRTQQEDSAVYLCASSLYGLDEQFFGPGTRLTVL.

The rearrangement joins TRBV15 to TRBJ2-3; 7 nucleotides agree with TRBD1. This CDR3 spans 16 amino acids. Germline V gives CDR1 LNHNV, CDR2 YYDKDF (reference sequence). V shed 4 bases, J shed 4 bases, and the junction held 11 bases outside the gene matches. CDR3 loop: CATSNQRGQLPDTQYF. CDR3 bases: TGTGCCACCAGCAACCAAAGGGGACAGCTACCAGATACGCAGTATTTT.

This clonotype was picked up a small number of times. This chain links TRBV5-1 with TRBJ2-6, with D perhaps assigned TRBD1 or TRBD2 (5 bases each). V dropped 3 bases and J dropped 0 bases, with 13 bases sitting between them. Germline values: CDR1 SGHRS, CDR2 YFSETQ. This CDR3 has 17 amino acids. The CDR3 loop is CASSYRDGYSGANVLTF. The DNA for the CDR3 is TGCGCCAGCAGCTACCGGGACGGCTACTCTGGGGCCAACGTCCTGACTTTC. Full variable domain (missing parts from reference TRBV5-1 and TRBJ2-6): KAGVTQTPRYLIKTRGQQVTLSCSPISGHRSVSWYQQTPGQGLQFLFEYFSETQRNKGNFPGRFSGRQFSNSRSEMNVSTLELGDSALYLCASSYRDGYSGANVLTFGAGSRLTVL.

The CDR3 here is CASSILQGYEKLFF. The CDR3 nucleotides read TGTGCCAGCAGTATCTTGCAGGGATATGAAAAACTGTTTTTT. V gene TRBV28 combines with J gene TRBJ1-4; TRBD1 is a possible D gene (5 bases). The germline V gene encodes CDR1 MDHEN and CDR2 SYDVKM. Trimming left V 5 bases short and J 6 bases short, with 13 bases between. The CDR3 is made up of 14 amino acids.

The chain couples TRBV6-1 to TRBJ1-4, with D possibly TRBD1 on 6 matching bases. From germline, CDR1 is MNHNS and CDR2 SASEGT. This CDR3 has 19 residues. V was clipped by 4 bases and J by 0 bases, with 21 bases between them. The CDR3 loop is CASSAHSTGTSATNEKLFF. The CDR3 nucleotides read TGTGCCAGCAGTGCTCACTCTACAGGGACTTCCGCAACTAATGAAAAACTGTTTTTT.

The rearrangement links TRBV12-3 or TRBV12-4 to TRBJ2-7; D remains ambiguous. The J call may be in error: the DNA end matches TRBJ2-5 better. The CDR3 contains 14 residues. The chain's CDR3 is CASTKRQLGETQYF. The CDR3 nucleotides read TGTGCCAGCACAAAGAGGCAATTAGGAGAGACCCAGTACTTC.

V and J are TRBV29-1 and TRBJ2-2; D is unclear. Germline CDR1 SQVTM, CDR2 ANQGSEA. This CDR3 region has 16 residues. Trimming took 1 base from V and 6 from J, leaving 18 bases between them. Here the CDR3 DNA reads TGCAGCGTTGAAGTTGCAGATTCTTTGGCGGCCGGGGAGCTGTTTTTT. Protein sequence: CSVEVADSLAAGELFF.

This CDR3 is CASSEKREGYEQYF. The CDR3 bases are TGCGCCAGCAGTGAAAAGCGGGAGGGTTACGAGCAGTACTTC. This sequence joins TRBV10-2 and TRBJ2-7; 10 nucleotides agree with TRBD2. Germline lookup yields CDR1 WSHSY and CDR2 SAAADI. Losses at the gene ends were 3 bases for V and 4 bases for J; bases not matched to a gene: 3. This CDR3 region has 14 residues.

Points on this clonotype: An end of the junction differs from the germline gene, which may be a read error. The gene calls are TRBV7-7 and TRBJ2-1; no reliable D call. Germline CDR1 SSHAT, CDR2 FNYEAQ (reference sequence). The CDR3 sequence is 15 residues long. In nucleotides, the CDR3 is TGTGCTAGCAGCCCCAGGAGTATCTCCTACAATGAGCAGTTCTTC. Protein sequence: CASSPRSISYNEQFF.

The gene calls are TRBV20-1 and TRBJ2-4; D uncertain. In germline, CDR1 is DFQATT, CDR2 SNEGSKA (reference sequence). This CDR3 region has 14 residues. The V gene lost 0 bases and the J gene lost 3 bases, with 9 bases spanning the gap. CDR3 in amino acids: CSARDGRSKNIQYF. Here the CDR3 DNA reads TGCAGTGCTAGAGATGGCCGGAGCAAAAACATTCAGTACTTC.

The CDR3 DNA follows: TGTGCCAGCAGCTTAGCCCCCGTGAAAGCTTTCTTT. This sequence encodes CASSLAPVKAFF. The chain links TRBV7-2 to TRBJ1-1; D is undetermined. The CDR3 contains 12 residues. V dropped 0 bases and J dropped 9 bases, with 8 bases sitting between them. Germline-derived CDR1 and CDR2 are SGHTA and FQGNSA.

The genes are TRBV29-1 and TRBJ2-7, with D possibly matching TRBD1 (6 bases). The CDR3 spans 13 residues. Germline CDR1 is SQVTM and CDR2 is ANQGSEA. Trimming shortened V by 2 bases and J by 3 bases, and 11 bases separated the two germline ends. The CDR3 reads CSVETQGIYEQYF. CDR3 in DNA: TGCAGCGTTGAAACGCAGGGGATCTACGAGCAGTACTTC.

The J gene is TRBJ2-1, the V gene TRBV20-1; 7 bases map to TRBD2. The J call may be faulty, since TRBJ2-7 better matches the DNA end. There are 19 residues in the CDR3. Germline V gene lookup returns CDR1 DFQATT and CDR2 SNEGSKA (reference sequence). The CDR3 loop is CSAREGWRAGVSSYNEQYF. The CDR3, as DNA: TGCAGTGCTAGAGAGGGTTGGCGTGCGGGAGTTAGCTCCTACAATGAGCAGTACTTC.

V is TRBV20-1 and J is TRBJ2-7, with TRBD2 matching over 7 bases. Looked up from germline, CDR1 is DFQATT and CDR2 is SNEGSKA (reference sequence). V shed 3 bases and J 0 bases; nucleotides not matched to a gene: 5. This CDR3 is 14 amino acids long. This CDR3 reads CSASRAGSSYEQYF. The CDR3 DNA follows: TGCAGTGCTAGTCGAGCGGGGAGCTCCTACGAGCAGTACTTC.

The table lists this clonotype with a count of one. This chain links TRBV7-9 with TRBJ1-1; D not certain. V was cut by 4 bases and J by 9 bases, with 18 bases left in between. The germline CDR1 and CDR2 sequences are SEHNR and FQNEAQ (reference sequence). The CDR3 runs 14 residues. The CDR3 DNA is TGTGCCAGCAGCTCTTACGGAGAAGAGAGACAAGCTTTCTTT. It is translated as CASSSYGEERQAFF.

This clonotype was counted only a few times. This sequence joins TRBV12-5 and TRBJ2-1; possible D gene TRBD2, 5 bases. Germline V CDR1 and CDR2: LGHNT, FRNRAP. Trimming removed 3 bases at V and 4 bases at J, with 10 bases between. This CDR3 comprises 14 residues. The CDR3 loop reads CASGLPGLYNEQFF. The CDR3 coding sequence is TGTGCTAGTGGTTTACCCGGACTTTACAATGAGCAGTTCTTC.

The sample holds a few counts of this clonotype. J is TRBJ2-7 and V is TRBV29-1, with no clear D. Germline V gene sequence: CDR1 SQVTM, CDR2 ANQGSEA. V dropped 5 bases and J dropped 0 bases, with 11 bases sitting between them. The CDR3 is made up of 13 amino acids. CDR3 nucleotide sequence: TGCAGCGTTCCGGGTAGATACTCCTACGAGCAGTACTTC. It encodes CSVPGRYSYEQYF.

The J gene is TRBJ2-3, the V gene TRBV5-1, with D hard to call. V dropped 0 bases and J dropped 2 bases, with 10 bases sitting between them. Germline V gene sequence: CDR1 SGHRS, CDR2 YFSETQ. This CDR3 spans 15 amino acids. The CDR3 here is CASSLENPITDTQYF. CDR3 DNA sequence: TGCGCCAGCAGCTTGGAGAACCCAATCACAGATACGCAGTATTTT.

This clonotype was found a few times. This chain links TRBV6-1 with TRBJ2-7; TRBD2 might be the D (5 bases). CDR3 length equals 13 residues. V lost 4 bases to trimming and J lost 2 bases, with 9 bases between them. Germline loops: CDR1 MNHNS, CDR2 SASEGT. CDR3 amino acids: CASSAGVPYEQYF. CDR3 bases: TGTGCCAGCAGTGCCGGGGTCCCCTACGAGCAGTACTTC.

V gene TRBV10-3 combines with J gene TRBJ1-1, with D uncertain. V was trimmed by 2 bases and J by 0 bases, leaving 7 bases between them. This CDR3 has 14 residues. Germline CDR1 reads ENHRY; CDR2 reads SYGVKD. The CDR3 is CAISEAGLNTEAFF. The CDR3, as DNA: TGTGCCATCAGTGAGGCTGGGTTGAACACTGAAGCTTTCTTT.